These T cell receptor beta chains were read from a single sample in a study of shared clonotypes between healthy human individuals. Data came from immunoSEQ multiplex PCR; TCRdb stores just in-frame clones and leaves some out. The table records about 2,100,000 clones, just over 90% of them present only once. The sequenced sample consisted of naive CD8+ T cells from PBMCs. These TCRs come from a man between 18 and 35 years old in good health. Some clones in this sample may be carry-over from other donors' samples. Each CDR3 is given with its conserved first and last residue. The D gene is left open where the match is weak. The size of a clone is reported for some rows only, either as once, few or many, or as a class for expanded clones.

j_gene | v_gene | d_gene | abundance | CDR3nt | CDR3aa
TRBJ2-1 | TRBV5-4 | TRBD1 | . | TGTGCCAGCAGCTTCACAGGGGGCAATGAGCAGTTCTTC | CASSFTGGNEQFF
TRBJ2-7 | TRBV27 | TRBD2 | once | TGTGCCAGCAGTTTATCCCTAGCGGGAAGCTCCTACGAGCAGTACTTC | CASSLSLAGSSYEQYF
TRBJ1-5 | TRBV30 | . | few | TGTGCCTGGAGTGTCGCAACTAATCAGCCCCAGCATTTT | CAWSVATNQPQHF
TRBJ1-1 | TRBV27 | TRBD1 | . | TGTGCCAGCAGTCCCCGACAGGGAGTCTACACTGAAGCTTTCTTT | CASSPRQGVYTEAFF
TRBJ1-1 | TRBV4-3 | . | . | TGCGCCAGCAGCCAGCGGGGTGGGGCCACTGAAGCTTTCTTT | CASSQRGGATEAFF
TRBJ2-3 | TRBV19 | TRBD1 | once | TGTGCCAGCGCGGACAGGCTCACAGATACGCAGTATTTT | CASADRLTDTQYF
TRBJ2-1 | TRBV6-6 | . | . | TGTGCCAGCAGCCTCTTGAAAGCTATTGAGCAGTTCTTC | CASSLLKAIEQFF
TRBJ2-7 | TRBV6-1 | TRBD2 | . | TGTGCCAGCAGTGCTATTAGAAGCGGGAGGCCTGGCGAGCAGTACTTC | CASSAIRSGRPGEQYF
TRBJ1-1 | TRBV6-5 | . | . | TGTGCCAGCAGTTACCTGGAGGGGAACACTGAAGCTTTCTTT | CASSYLEGNTEAFF
TRBJ1-2 | TRBV28 | . | . | TGTGCCAGCAGTTCCATCCTGGACACGTCCTTTTATGGCTACACCTTC | CASSSILDTSFYGYTF
TRBJ2-7 | TRBV18 | TRBD1 | . | TGTGCCAGCTCACCGGCAGGGGGCAACTACGAGCAGTACTTC | CASSPAGGNYEQYF
TRBJ2-1 | TRBV7-6 | TRBD2 | once | TGTGCCAGCAGCTTAGGTCTAGCGGCTGCTCCCAGTGAGCAGTTCTTC | CASSLGLAAAPSEQFF
TRBJ2-7 | TRBV27 | TRBD1 | . | TGTGCCAGCAGTCCTATAACAGGGGGTTTTCGCTACGAGCAGTACTTC | CASSPITGGFRYEQYF
TRBJ2-7 | TRBV9 | . | . | TGTGCCAGCAGCGTCGGGGACTTGTACGAGCAGTACTTC | CASSVGDLYEQYF
TRBJ2-2 | TRBV14 | TRBD2 | . | TGTGCCAGCAGCCAACTTCCGGGACTAGCGGGAGGGCCGGAAAACACCGGGGAGCTGTTTTTT | CASSQLPGLAGGPENTGELFF
TRBJ1-2 | TRBV27 | . | once | TGTGCCAGCGCAGGCCGAGGGGATAGTAAAAGTGGCTACACCTTC | CASAGRGDSKSGYTF
TRBJ2-7 | TRBV5-1 | TRBD2 | once | TGCGCCAGCAGCGCTCCGGGACTAGCGGGAAGTCCCGAGCAGTACTTC | CASSAPGLAGSPEQYF
TRBJ1-1 | TRBV5-6 | TRBD1 | . | TGTGCCAGCAGCCCGGCAGGGGGATGGACTGAAGCTTTCTTT | CASSPAGGWTEAFF
TRBJ1-1 | TRBV7-3 | . | . | TGTGCCAGCAGCTTAGGTCACCGGGCTGAAGCTTTCTTT | CASSLGHRAEAFF
TRBJ2-7 | TRBV27 | TRBD2 | . | TGTGCCAGCAGTACAGCTGGACTAGCTGCCGAGCAGTACTTC | CASSTAGLAAEQYF
TRBJ2-7 | TRBV27 | . | . | TGTGCCAGCAGTACGGACAGCCGCGGCTACGAGCAGTACTTC | CASSTDSRGYEQYF
TRBJ2-1 | TRBV4-1 | . | . | TGCGCCAGCAGCCCCAAGAACCCCGCCTACAATGAGCAGTTCTTC | CASSPKNPAYNEQFF
TRBJ2-2 | TRBV7-6 | . | . | TGTGCCAGCAGCTCCCAAGGAGCTACCGGGGAGCTGTTTTTT | CASSSQGATGELFF
TRBJ2-2 | TRBV19 | TRBD2 | . | TGTGCCAGTAGTACCCGGACTAGCGGCACTACGAACACCGGGGAGCTGTTTTTT | CASSTRTSGTTNTGELFF
TRBJ1-5 | TRBV15 | . | . | TGTGCCACCAGCCCCGAGTATAGCAATCAGCCCCAGCATTTT | CATSPEYSNQPQHF
TRBJ2-7 | TRBV6-5 | . | . | TGTGCCAGCAGTTACAGGACACCGGGACCTTACGAGCAGTACTTC | CASSYRTPGPYEQYF
TRBJ2-7 | TRBV27 | TRBD1 | . | TGTGCCAGCAGTTTAATTACAGGGGCTGAGGAGCAGTACTTC | CASSLITGAEEQYF
TRBJ2-3 | TRBV5-1 | . | . | TGCGCCAGCAGCACCCGGGACCCCGTTCGAAGCACAGATACGCAGTATTTT | CASSTRDPVRSTDTQYF
TRBJ2-1 | TRBV15 | TRBD2 | . | TGTGCCACCAGCAGTTACGCGGGACTAGCGGACAACAATGAGCAGTTCTTC | CATSSYAGLADNNEQFF
TRBJ2-7 | TRBV7-9 | TRBD2 | . | TGTGCCAGCAGCTCGGGAGGGGCCGAGCAGTACTTC | CASSSGGAEQYF
TRBJ1-1 | TRBV7-9 | TRBD1 | . | TGTGCCAGCAGCTTGGGACAGGGCACTGAAGCTTTCTTT | CASSLGQGTEAFF
TRBJ2-7 | TRBV29-1 | . | . | TGCAGCGTCCTACACGACTACGAGCAGTACTTC | CSVLHDYEQYF
TRBJ1-1 | TRBV19 | . | . | TGTGCCAGTAGTATAGGGCCCGCCTGGGGGGTCGTGAACACTGAAGCTTTCTTT | CASSIGPAWGVVNTEAFF
TRBJ2-7 | TRBV6-5 | . | . | TGTGCCAGCCCTCAAGTTCGGGTATCCTACGAGCAGTACTTC | CASPQVRVSYEQYF
TRBJ1-1 | TRBV7-2 | TRBD1 | . | TGTGCCAGCAGCAGTCCCGGGACAGAAAACACTGAAGCTTTCTTT | CASSSPGTENTEAFF
TRBJ1-2 | TRBV27 | . | . | TGTGCCAGCAGTTTAACCAGGGGCGGGTATGGCTACACCTTC | CASSLTRGGYGYTF
TRBJ2-2 | TRBV5-1 | . | . | TGCGCCAGCCAATGGGATTCGGGCACCGGGGAGCTGTTTTTT | CASQWDSGTGELFF